Below are 13 T cell receptor beta chains sequenced from a single sample in a study of blood T cell repertoires in COVID-19. This table comes from immunoSEQ multiplex PCR, and its TCRdb copy is limited to in-frame clones, with some not included. The sample comprises over 70,000 clones, 88% of which are singletons, and approximately 6.8% rests with the top ten. Sequenced material: peripheral blood. These receptors came from a woman older than 75 with acute or convalescent COVID-19.

The chain couples TRBV6-1 to TRBJ1-2, with a weak D call TRBD1 (6 bases). Trimming took 10 bases from V and 6 from J, leaving 18 bases between them. This CDR3 region has 13 residues. From germline, CDR1 is MNHNS and CDR2 SASEGT. CDR3 sequence: CAIRGGGIHGYTF. The CDR3 DNA reads TGTGCCATACGGGGAGGGGGGATCCATGGCTACACCTTC.

This clone has just one count. The chain recombines TRBV7-2 with TRBJ1-5; D might be TRBD1 (6 bases). The CDR3 contains 14 residues. Trimming took off 4 bases at V and 6 bases at J, with 13 bases between the two ends. Germline-derived CDR1 and CDR2 are SGHTA and FQGNSA. The CDR3 DNA reads TGTGCCAGCAGCTCTCGGGAGGGGGGTCAGCCCCAGCATTTT. Translation: CASSSREGGQPQHF.

This clone has just one count. V and J are TRBV9 and TRBJ1-2, with D tentatively TRBD1 (6 bases). The CDR3 consists of 14 residues. The V end was cut by 0 bases, the J end by 4 bases, with 10 bases between. CDR1 and CDR2 (germline): SGDLS, YYNGEE. The chain's CDR3 is CASSVAQGTYGYTF. For the CDR3, the DNA is TGTGCCAGCAGCGTAGCACAGGGTACCTATGGCTACACCTTC. The whole variable domain, filled in from reference TRBV9 and TRBJ1-2, reads DSGVTQTPKHLITATGQRVTLRCSPRSGDLSVYWYQQSLDQGLQFLIQYYNGEERAKGNILERFSAQQFPDLHSELNLSSLELGDSALYFCASSVAQGTYGYTFGSGTRLTVV.

The chain couples TRBV5-6 to TRBJ2-7; 7 bases align to TRBD2. Germline CDR1 reads SGHDT; CDR2 reads YYEEEE. After removal of 0 bases from V and 6 bases from J, the junction contained 9 bases not matched to a gene. The CDR3 is 15 residues long. The CDR3 bases are TGTGCCAGCAGCTTGGCCCTAGCGGTGACGAGCGAGCAGTACTTC. It specifies CASSLALAVTSEQYF.

This chain connects TRBV3-1 (or the pseudogene TRBV3-2) to TRBJ1-2; D not resolved. The V gene's germline CDR1 is LGHDT and CDR2 YNNKEL (reference sequence). V lost 3 bases and J 4 bases, leaving 6 bases between the germline ends. The CDR3 contains 12 residues. The chain's CDR3 is CASSHYGYGYTF. In DNA, the CDR3 is TGTGCCAGCAGCCATTACGGCTATGGCTACACCTTC.

Details on this clone: Distinct nucleotide sequences in the sample also encode this CDR3. The chain combines TRBV9 with TRBJ1-5; D may be TRBD1 (5 bases). Trimming shortened V by 4 bases and J by 2 bases, and 7 bases separated the two germline ends. This CDR3 is built from 13 residues. Germline values: CDR1 SGDLS, CDR2 YYNGEE. Here the CDR3 reads CASSPGGNQPQHF. The CDR3, as DNA: TGTGCCAGCAGCCCGGGGGGCAATCAGCCCCAGCATTTT.

V is TRBV30 and J is TRBJ2-7, with D uncertain. The CDR3 length is 13 residues. Trimming cost V 4 bases and J 7 bases, with 17 bases left between them. Germline CDR1 is GTSNPN and CDR2 is SVGIG (reference sequence). The CDR3 protein is CAWTLGLLQEQYF. CDR3 sequence (DNA): TGTGCCTGGACCTTGGGCCTTCTGCAAGAGCAGTACTTC.

V and J are TRBV11-2 and TRBJ1-6, with 8 positions matching TRBD1. This CDR3 spans 17 amino acids. Germline loops: CDR1 SGHAT, CDR2 FQNNGV. The junction had 8 bases not matched to a gene; V was cut back by 1 base and J by 6 bases. The CDR3 here is CASSLARTGLGNSPLHF. CDR3 nucleotide sequence: TGTGCCAGCAGCTTAGCGCGGACAGGGCTGGGTAATTCACCCCTCCACTTT.

J is TRBJ2-3 and V is TRBV5-1; D is possibly TRBD2 (6 bases). This CDR3 comprises 15 residues. Deletions cut 6 bases from V and 1 base from J, with 15 bases between. Germline CDR1 SGHRS, CDR2 YFSETQ. The CDR3 sequence: CASTPGGGGTDTQYF. In DNA, the CDR3 is TGCGCCAGCACCCCTGGTGGAGGGGGCACAGATACGCAGTATTTT.

V gene TRBV29-1 combines with J gene TRBJ2-5; D is ambiguous. The V end lost 4 bases, the J end lost 1 base, and 7 bases lay between the germline ends. Germline CDR1 is SQVTM and CDR2 is ANQGSEA. The CDR3 is 12 residues long. The CDR3 DNA reads as TGCAGCGTTGTACAAACCCAAGAGACCCAGTACTTC. It yields the protein CSVVQTQETQYF.

The chain carries TRBV6-2 or TRBV6-3 and TRBJ1-1; D remains ambiguous. V was trimmed by 7 bases and J by 4 bases, leaving 19 bases between them. CDR3 size: 15 residues. Germline values: CDR1 MNHEY, CDR2 SVGEGT. The CDR3 DNA reads as TGTGCCAGCACCCCCTGGCGGGAAAAATCCACTGAAGCTTTCTTT. As protein: CASTPWREKSTEAFF.

The V gene is TRBV5-1, the J gene TRBJ2-3; 12 nucleotides align to TRBD2. CDR3 length: 15 amino acids. Germline-derived CDR1 and CDR2 are SGHRS and YFSETQ. V shed 3 bases, J shed 4 bases, and the junction held 3 bases outside the gene matches. The CDR3 region is CASSSLAGGSDTQYF. In nucleotides, the CDR3 is TGCGCCAGCAGCTCCCTAGCGGGGGGGTCAGATACGCAGTATTTT.

This clone was seen a single time. The chain uses TRBV19 and TRBJ1-2, with D unresolved. Germline assignment: CDR1 LNHDA and CDR2 SQIVND (reference sequence). The CDR3 has 13 residues. Trimming pared 1 base from V and 4 bases from J, leaving 7 bases between. The DNA of the CDR3 is TGTGCCAGTAGTATAGCACAAAGCTATGGCTACACCTTC. It translates to CASSIAQSYGYTF. The full variable domain, in which reference TRBV19 and TRBJ1-2 provide the parts outside the CDR3, is DGGITQSPKYLFRKEGQNVTLSCEQNLNHDAMYWYRQDPGQGLRLIYYSQIVNDFQKGDIAEGYSVSREKKESFPLTVTSAQKNPTAFYLCASSIAQSYGYTFGSGTRLTVV.